The 27 T cell receptor beta chains below all came from one sample that was sequenced in a study of T cell repertoires in aging, cancer and after chemotherapy. Rearranged V-D-J TRB sequences were amplified with a mixed TRB-A/B primer pool. TCRdb re-called the multiplex PCR reads with MiXCR, one entry per CDR3 protein. Here the sample spans 10,000 to 15,000 distinct CDR3 sequences, 35% to 40% being singletons. TCR beta rearrangements were amplified from peripheral blood genomic DNA. The sample comprised blood. Source of these receptors: a human donor in good health. The donor label of this sample is uncertain.

This clonotype was picked up a small number of times. V usage is TRBV5-4 and J usage is TRBJ2-2; TRBD1 might be the D (5 bases). The V end was cut by 4 bases, the J end by 5 bases, with 12 bases between. There are 14 residues in the CDR3. The germline CDR1 and CDR2 sequences are SGHNT and YYREEE (reference sequence). For the CDR3, the DNA is TGTGCCAGCAGCCAGGGCGGAACGACCGGGGAGCTGTTTTTT. This encodes CASSQGGTTGELFF.

The chain has TRBV11-3 and TRBJ2-5, with 9 bases that match TRBD2. The junction had 8 bases not matched to a gene; V was cut back by 7 bases and J by 2 bases. CDR1 is SGHNT, CDR2 YENEEA, per germline. This CDR3 is built from 15 residues. The CDR3 nucleotides are TGTGCCAGCACGGAAGCGGGGGGCCTACAAGAGACCCAGTACTTC. Encoded protein: CASTEAGGLQETQYF. Supplemented by reference TRBV11-3 and TRBJ2-5, the full variable domain reads EAGVVQSPRYKIIEKKQPVAFWCNPISGHNTLYWYLQNLGQGPELLIRYENEEAVDDSQLPKDRFSAERLKGVDSTLKIQPAELGDSAVYLCASTEAGGLQETQYFGPGTRLLVL.

V and J are TRBV5-1 and TRBJ2-4; D is undetermined. In germline, CDR1 is SGHRS, CDR2 YFSETQ. V lost 3 bases and J 7 bases, leaving 11 bases between the germline ends. The CDR3 sequence is 13 residues long. The CDR3 sequence is CASSWSGLNIQYF. The DNA of the CDR3 is TGCGCCAGCAGCTGGAGTGGATTGAACATTCAGTACTTC.

CDR3 in amino acids: CASSRTDGGPQHF. The CDR3 nucleotides are TGTGCCAGCAGCCGGACAGATGGGGGGCCCCAGCATTTT. J is TRBJ1-5 and V is TRBV27; weak D call: TRBD1 (6 bases). V was pared by 6 bases and J by 9 bases, with 15 bases between. Per germline, CDR1 MNHEY and CDR2 SMNVEV (reference sequence). The CDR3 has 13 residues.

This sequence joins TRBV19 and TRBJ2-3, with TRBD2 matching 8 bases. Germline CDR1 is LNHDA and CDR2 is SQIVND (reference sequence). The CDR3 is 16 amino acids. V lost 5 bases to trimming and J lost 5 bases; unmatched junction nucleotides: 12. This chain's CDR3 is CASSPGGGFMGDTQYF. CDR3 sequence (DNA): TGTGCCAGTAGTCCGGGGGGGGGATTTATGGGAGATACGCAGTATTTT.

The chain employs TRBV18 and TRBJ2-3, with D unresolved. CDR3 size: 15 residues. Germline V gene data show CDR1 as KGHSH and CDR2 as LQKENI. Trimming shortened V by 3 bases and J by 0 bases, and 10 bases separated the two germline ends. The CDR3 sequence: CASSPGQRSTDTQYF. CDR3 DNA sequence: TGTGCCAGCTCACCGGGCCAGAGAAGCACAGATACGCAGTATTTT.

This clonotype was found a few times. The chain has TRBV19 and TRBJ2-7; D perhaps matches TRBD1 (5 bases). The CDR3 loop spans 16 amino acids. Germline V gene sequence: CDR1 LNHDA, CDR2 SQIVND (reference sequence). V lost 5 bases to trimming and J lost 5 bases, with 22 bases between them. CDR3 protein: CASSFRQLRPTDEQYF. The CDR3 DNA is TGTGCCAGTAGTTTTCGACAGCTAAGACCAACCGACGAGCAGTACTTC.

The V call is TRBV30, the J call TRBJ1-2; D unresolved. CDR3 length: 12 amino acids. The V and J ends lost 3 bases and 4 bases respectively, with 9 bases between them. CDR1 and CDR2 (germline): GTSNPN, SVGIG (reference sequence). DNA for the CDR3: TGTGCCTGGAGCGGTGGGAGCTATGGCTACACCTTC. It specifies CAWSGGSYGYTF.

Judged by abundance, this clonotype is medium-sized. V and J are TRBV30 and TRBJ2-3; D unresolved. Germline V gene sequence: CDR1 GTSNPN, CDR2 SVGIG (reference sequence). The CDR3 is 16 residues long. The germline V and J ends were trimmed by 3 bases and 2 bases, with 18 bases remaining between them. In nucleotides, the CDR3 is TGTGCCTGGAGCTCCGGTTCTTCCTCCTCCACAGATACGCAGTATTTT. It is translated as CAWSSGSSSSTDTQYF.

Judged by abundance, this clonotype is medium-sized. J is TRBJ2-3 and V is TRBV6-5; D remains ambiguous. The germline V gene has CDR1 MNHEY and CDR2 SVGAGI. The CDR3 length is 14 residues. Trimming removed 3 bases at V and 0 bases at J, with 7 bases between. Here the CDR3 DNA reads TGTGCCAGCAGTTATACTCCCAGCACAGATACGCAGTATTTT. Amino acid sequence: CASSYTPSTDTQYF.

The chain joins TRBV6-1 to TRBJ2-3, with D uncertain. V lost 2 bases to trimming and J lost 4 bases, with 10 bases between them. Germline loops: CDR1 MNHNS, CDR2 SASEGT. The CDR3 loop spans 14 amino acids. The CDR3 DNA is TGTGCCAGCAGTGAATTTTGGAACTCAGATACGCAGTATTTT. It is translated as CASSEFWNSDTQYF.

The chain combines TRBV6-5 with TRBJ2-4; D is ambiguous. V gave up 0 bases and J gave up 9 bases, with 12 bases separating them. The length of the CDR3 is 14 residues. Germline V CDR1 and CDR2: MNHEY, SVGAGI. Here the CDR3 DNA reads TGTGCCAGCAGTTACTCGATCCCAGACGGCATTCAGTACTTC. This codes for CASSYSIPDGIQYF.

The chain employs TRBV27 and TRBJ1-6; 8 nucleotides agree with TRBD1. The germline V gene encodes CDR1 MNHEY and CDR2 SMNVEV (reference sequence). The V and J ends lost 3 bases and 6 bases, in that order; junction bases with no gene match: 1. CDR3 size: 14 residues. Written as DNA, the CDR3 is TGTGCCAGCAGTTTTACAGGGGGTAATTCACCCCTCCACTTT. Protein: CASSFTGGNSPLHF.

This chain joins TRBV25-1 and TRBJ2-1; the D is unclear. CDR1 and CDR2 from the germline V gene are MGHDK and SYGVNS. The CDR3 loop spans 15 amino acids. V was pared by 0 bases and J by 5 bases, with 11 bases between. CDR3 region: CASSEYVLNNNEQFF. The CDR3 bases are TGTGCCAGCAGTGAATATGTTCTCAACAACAATGAGCAGTTCTTC.

By its share, this clonotype is medium-sized. This chain joins TRBV6-5 and TRBJ2-1; 9 nucleotides line up with TRBD2. The trim removed 0 bases at V and 8 bases at J, leaving 5 bases unmatched. The CDR3 sequence is 15 residues long. The germline V gene has CDR1 MNHEY and CDR2 SVGAGI. The CDR3 DNA reads as TGTGCCAGCAGTTACTCTAGCGGGGGCCCGGATGAGCAGTTCTTC. It codes for CASSYSSGGPDEQFF.

Only a few counts were recorded for this clonotype. CDR3 region: CASSTGTGGTGELFF. As DNA, the CDR3 is TGCGCCAGCAGCACCGGGACAGGGGGCACCGGGGAGCTGTTTTTT. The chain carries TRBV10-1 and TRBJ2-2, with 11 bases that match TRBD1. The CDR3 has 15 residues. Germline V lookup: CDR1 WNHNN, CDR2 SYGVQD (reference sequence). V lost 6 bases to trimming and J lost 4 bases; unmatched junction nucleotides: 4.

V gene TRBV30 combines with J gene TRBJ2-5; no clear D gene. CDR1 is GTSNPN and CDR2 is SVGIG in the germline V gene (reference sequence). This CDR3 contains 10 residues. V dropped 5 bases and J dropped 4 bases, with 5 bases sitting between them. In nucleotides, the CDR3 is TGTGCCTGGGAGACAGAGACCCAGTACTTC. Translating gives CAWETETQYF.

The chain combines TRBV18 with TRBJ1-1; D is perhaps TRBD1 (5 bases). V lost 8 bases and J lost 3, with 16 bases in between. The CDR3 runs 14 residues. Germline lookup yields CDR1 KGHSH and CDR2 LQKENI. The chain's CDR3 is CASTYRGLHTEAFF. CDR3 coding DNA: TGTGCCAGCACCTACCGGGGGTTACACACTGAAGCTTTCTTT.

The rearrangement uses TRBV30 and TRBJ2-1; 7 nucleotides match TRBD2. Germline V gene lookup returns CDR1 GTSNPN and CDR2 SVGIG (reference sequence). The CDR3 has 14 residues. V gave up 8 bases and J gave up 7 bases; unmatched junction bases: 14. The CDR3 DNA reads TGTGCCGGGAAGCTAGCGGACCGGAGGAATGAGCAGTTCTTC. Translating it yields CAGKLADRRNEQFF.

The rearrangement uses TRBV11-3 and TRBJ2-5; 11 bases line up with TRBD2. The CDR3 is 16 amino acids. Losses at the gene ends were 1 base for V and 5 bases for J; bases not matched to a gene: 6. Germline CDR1 SGHNT, CDR2 YENEEA. The CDR3 DNA is TGTGCCAGCAGCTTAGGGGCTAGCGGGAGGCGGGAGACCCAGTACTTC. As protein: CASSLGASGRRETQYF.

This clonotype showed up just once. V gene TRBV27 combines with J gene TRBJ1-4; 9 bases line up with TRBD1. Trimming took 6 bases from V and 7 from J; bases not matched to a gene: 3. The V gene's germline CDR1 is MNHEY and CDR2 SMNVEV (reference sequence). The CDR3 totals 13 residues. This chain's CDR3 is CASSHRGREKLFF. DNA for the CDR3: TGTGCCAGCAGCCACAGGGGGCGTGAAAAACTGTTTTTT.

V and J are TRBV7-6 and TRBJ1-4; no definite D call. Germline loops: CDR1 SGHVS, CDR2 FNYEAQ. V lost 4 bases, J lost 7 bases, and 10 bases lay in between. The CDR3 spans 13 residues. The CDR3 DNA follows: TGTGCCAGCAGCTGGGCTAGTTTTGAAAAACTGTTTTTT. Translating it yields CASSWASFEKLFF.

The chain carries TRBV19 and TRBJ2-4, with a tentative D call TRBD1 (5 bases). V gave up 7 bases and J gave up 0 bases, with 16 bases separating them. The CDR3 runs 16 residues. Germline V gene data show CDR1 as LNHDA and CDR2 as SQIVND (reference sequence). The CDR3 DNA sequence: TGTGCCAGTACCGACAGAGGATTGCTAGCCAAAAACATTCAGTACTTC. Translation gives CASTDRGLLAKNIQYF.

This clonotype counts as medium-sized. The CDR3 sequence is CSAGQGANEQFF. CDR3 in DNA: TGCAGCGCTGGACAGGGGGCGAATGAGCAGTTCTTC. The chain carries TRBV29-1 and TRBJ2-1; 11 bases are a match to TRBD1. The germline gives CDR1 SQVTM, CDR2 ANQGSEA. There are 12 residues in the CDR3. Germline trimming cut 7 bases from V and 7 bases from J; bases unmatched to any gene: 3.

The J gene is TRBJ2-7, the V gene TRBV30; 8 bases agree with TRBD1. V shed 1 base and J 4 bases; nucleotides not matched to a gene: 12. This CDR3 region has 16 residues. The germline gives CDR1 GTSNPN, CDR2 SVGIG (reference sequence). CDR3 DNA: TGTGCCTGGAGTGGCCTTTCCGGACAGGGCCAATACGAGCAGTACTTC. Its protein is CAWSGLSGQGQYEQYF.

This clonotype has more than one count but fewer than ten. CDR3 sequence reads: CAERQGNTGELFF. CDR3 DNA: TGTGCCGAACGACAGGGGAACACCGGGGAGCTGTTTTTT. V gene TRBV13 combines with J gene TRBJ2-2; 7 bases match TRBD1. Trimming took 11 bases from V and 1 from J; bases not matched to a gene: 4. The CDR3 is 13 residues long. Germline values: CDR1 PRHDT, CDR2 FYEKMQ (reference sequence). The full variable domain, in which reference TRBV13 and TRBJ2-2 provide the parts outside the CDR3, is AAGVIQSPRHLIKEKRETATLKCYPIPRHDTVYWYQQGPGQDPQFLISFYEKMQSDKGSIPDRFSAQQFSDYHSELNMSSLELGDSALYFCAERQGNTGELFFGEGSRLTVL.

By its share, this clonotype is medium-sized (0.01 to 0.1%). The chain recombines TRBV29-1 with TRBJ2-2, with D possibly being TRBD2 (6 bases). CDR1 and CDR2 from the germline V gene are SQVTM and ANQGSEA. Trimming removed 7 bases from V and 5 bases from J, with 17 bases in between. This CDR3 is built from 14 residues. CDR3 residues: CSAGGEGGTGELFF. CDR3 coding DNA: TGCAGCGCCGGGGGTGAGGGTGGGACCGGGGAGCTGTTTTTT.